The next 27 T cell receptor beta chains were all read from a single sample in a study of tumor-infiltrating lymphocytes in primary liver carcinoma. From about 0.5 ug of total RNA, TCR beta-specific cDNA was reverse-transcribed using a constant-region primer. Sequencing libraries for TCR beta derived from three nested multiplex PCR rounds that used slightly modified ARM-PCR. A C-beta reverse primer was combined with TRBV1-TRBV30 forward primers in the first two PCR rounds, and each round had about 10 cycles. TCRdb passed the multiplex PCR reads through MiXCR, listing each CDR3 protein once. The sample has about 120,000 distinct CDR3 sequences; under 70% are singletons. Unsorted bulk tissue, about 17-33 mg of it, served as the source for co-extraction of RNA and DNA. Sample: tumor-adjacent normal liver tissue. All receptors come from a woman aged 60-75 years with primary liver carcinoma and hepatitis B virus infection.

Note on this clonotype: Since the CDR3 does not end with the conserved phenylalanine or tryptophan, this likely comes from a read error. The J gene is TRBJ2-4, the V gene TRBV11-2, with 10 bases that match TRBD2. The CDR3 loop spans 17 amino acids. Germline V gives CDR1 SGHAT, CDR2 FQNNGV. The CDR3 bases are TGTGTAAGCAGCCCAGGCAGGCTACTAAGCGGGAGGGACATTCAGTACCTC. Protein: CVSSPGRLLSGRDIQYL.

The V gene is TRBV6-5, the J gene TRBJ1-5; D is unresolved. The V end lost 0 bases, the J end lost 7 bases, and 13 bases lay between the germline ends. CDR3 length: 15 residues. CDR1 MNHEY and CDR2 SVGAGI come from the germline V gene. For the CDR3, the DNA is TGTGCCAGCAGTTACTCCGGAGAGGGTAGCCAGCCCCAGCATTTT. Translating it yields CASSYSGEGSQPQHF.

With regard to this clonotype: A read error may account for a junction end that differs from germline. The chain has TRBV28 and TRBJ2-4, with 7 bases identical to TRBD1. The CDR3 is 15 residues long. Germline V CDR1 and CDR2: MDHEN, SYDVKM. Here the CDR3 DNA reads TGTGCCAGCAGTCCGACTGGGACAGCCAAAAACATTCATTACTTC. This translates into CASSPTGTAKNIHYF.

Details on this clonotype: One junction end does not reproduce the germline sequence, and a read error may be involved. V gene TRBV25-1 combines with J gene TRBJ1-2; D unresolved. The germline gives CDR1 MGHDK, CDR2 SYGVNS. The CDR3 consists of 12 residues. This CDR3 reads CASCDDLCGYTF. CDR3 in DNA: TGTGCCAGCTGTGACGACCTGTGTGGCTACACCTTC.

This clonotype was seen at least ten times. This chain links TRBV7-8 with TRBJ2-5, with 7 bases aligning to TRBD2. V shed 3 bases and J 4 bases; nucleotides not matched to a gene: 11. The CDR3 sequence is 16 residues long. Germline assignment: CDR1 SGHVS and CDR2 FQNEAQ. CDR3 sequence reads: CASSLWAREMVETQYF. In DNA, the CDR3 is TGTGCCAGCAGCTTGTGGGCGCGGGAGATGGTAGAGACCCAGTACTTC.

This chain uses TRBV6-5 with TRBJ1-2; D is undetermined. The V and J ends lost 6 bases and 8 bases respectively, with 22 bases between them. The CDR3 sequence is 15 residues long. Germline V gene sequence: CDR1 MNHEY, CDR2 SVGAGI. CDR3 sequence (DNA): TGTGCCAGCAGCCAACTAACTAGGGCAGCAGGAGGCTACACCTTC. Its protein product is CASSQLTRAAGGYTF.

On this clonotype: The junction differs from germline at one of its ends, possibly a read error. The chain joins TRBV29-1 to TRBJ2-3, with D possibly called TRBD1 or TRBD2 (6 bases each). The CDR3 runs to 12 residues. Germline V gene lookup returns CDR1 SQVTM and CDR2 ANQGSEA. CDR3 nucleotides: TGCAGAGTTGCCCCGGGGGCAGTTACGCAGTATTTT. Translating gives CRVAPGAVTQYF.

The rearrangement joins TRBV10-3 to TRBJ2-3; a possible D gene is TRBD1 (6 bases). The CDR3 runs 14 residues. V was trimmed by 2 bases and J by 2 bases, leaving 8 bases between them. Germline CDR1 and CDR2: ENHRY and SYGVKD. The CDR3 nucleotides read TGTGCCATCAGTGAGAGGGACAACACAGATACGCAGTATTTT. Amino acids: CAISERDNTDTQYF.

This clonotype was counted many times. CDR3 nucleotides: TGTGCCAGCAGCGGGCGGGAGAAGTCCTACAATGAGCAGTTCTTC. Protein product: CASSGREKSYNEQFF. V usage is TRBV14 and J usage is TRBJ2-1, with 7 positions matching TRBD2. Germline V CDR1 and CDR2: SGHDN, FVKESK. Losses at the gene ends were 5 bases for V and 1 base for J; bases not matched to a gene: 5. The length of the CDR3 is 15 residues.

This sequence joins TRBV28 and TRBJ1-5; 8 nucleotides match TRBD1. Germline lookup yields CDR1 MDHEN and CDR2 SYDVKM. With V trimmed by 8 bases and J by 1 base, 13 bases remained unmatched. CDR3 length equals 17 residues. In nucleotides, the CDR3 is TGTGCCAGCGGTCCCCGCCGCGGACAGGGCAGCAATCAGCCCCAGCATTTT. Translation: CASGPRRGQGSNQPQHF.

This chain links TRBV4-1 with TRBJ2-3, with D maybe TRBD2 (6 bases). CDR1 is MGHRA and CDR2 is YSYEKL in the germline V gene. The V end was cut by 4 bases, the J end by 7 bases, with 15 bases between. The length of the CDR3 is 14 residues. The CDR3: CASSPGVADYTQYF. The DNA of the CDR3 is TGCGCCAGCAGCCCGGGGGTCGCGGACTATACGCAGTATTTT.

This clonotype was detected many times. The chain recombines TRBV10-3 with TRBJ1-1, with a tentative D call TRBD1 (5 bases). CDR3 length equals 17 residues. Trimming pared 2 bases from V and 5 bases from J, leaving 21 bases between. Germline V CDR1 and CDR2: ENHRY, SYGVKD. Here the CDR3 reads CAISEGGGRRDRTEAFF. The CDR3 nucleotides read TGTGCCATCAGTGAGGGCGGGGGACGGCGTGATAGGACTGAAGCTTTCTTT.

The chain carries TRBV7-6 and TRBJ2-1; weak D call: TRBD1 (7 bases). The V gene lost 5 bases and the J gene lost 8 bases, with 16 bases spanning the gap. Germline V gene lookup returns CDR1 SGHVS and CDR2 FNYEAQ. The CDR3 sequence is 14 residues long. The CDR3 coding sequence is TGTGCCAGCAGCGGCGGGACAGTCAGCGATGAGCAGTTCTTC. Its protein product is CASSGGTVSDEQFF. Complete variable domain (other parts from reference TRBV7-6 and TRBJ2-1): GAGVSQSPRYKVTKRGQDVALRCDPISGHVSLYWYRQALGQGPEFLTYFNYEAQQDKSGLPNDRFSAERPEGSISTLTIQRTEQRDSAMYRCASSGGTVSDEQFFGPGTRLTVL.

Concerning this clonotype itself: The junction and the germline gene differ at one end; a read error may be behind it. The V call is TRBV18, the J call TRBJ2-4, with 9 bases identical to TRBD2. The CDR3 is made up of 15 amino acids. Germline V gene lookup returns CDR1 KGHSH and CDR2 LQKENI. CDR3: CPSSPTRGGQGIQYF. CDR3 nucleotides: TGTCCCAGCTCACCAACGCGGGGGGGTCAGGGCATTCAGTACTTC.

For this clonotype: One end of the junction does not line up with germline, which may come from a read error. The gene calls are TRBV11-3 and TRBJ2-1; D call uncertain. CDR1 SGHNT and CDR2 YENEEA come from the germline V gene. The CDR3 sequence is 13 residues long. The CDR3 sequence is CASSLRLYNEQPF. The CDR3 DNA is TGTGCCAGCAGCTTAAGGCTGTACAATGAGCAGCCTTTC. Looking up the rest from reference TRBV11-3 and TRBJ2-1 gives the full variable domain: EAGVVQSPRYKIIEKKQPVAFWCNPISGHNTLYWYLQNLGQGPELLIRYENEEAVDDSQLPKDRFSAERLKGVDSTLKIQPAELGDSAVYLCASSLRLYNEQPFGPGTRLTVL.

Worth noting for this clonotype: One base away lies a much larger clone, so this may be a sequencing read error. The V call is TRBV7-9, the J call TRBJ2-7; possible D gene TRBD1, 5 bases. The CDR3 is 15 amino acids. With 1 base removed from V and 3 bases from J, the gap between germline ends came to 13 bases. CDR1 is SEHNR and CDR2 is FQNEAQ in the germline V gene (reference sequence). DNA for the CDR3: TGTGCCAGCAGCTTAGGGACATGGGGCCGCTACGAGCAGTACTTC. Residues: CASSLGTWGRYEQYF.

As concerns this clonotype: One end of the junction fails to match germline, which may point to a read error. The chain couples TRBV11-2 to TRBJ2-1, with D perhaps TRBD2 (7 bases). The CDR3 loop spans 18 amino acids. Germline CDR1 SGHAT, CDR2 FQNNGV. The CDR3 protein is CASNPPGGRRFSYNEQFF. The CDR3 nucleotides are TGTGCCAGCAACCCGCCCGGGGGGCGGAGGTTCTCCTACAATGAACAGTTCTTC. Variable domain in full (rest from reference TRBV11-2 and TRBJ2-1): EAGVAQSPRYKIIEKRQSVAFWCNPISGHATLYWYQQILGQGPKLLIQFQNNGVVDDSQLPKDRFSAERLKGVDSTLKIQPAKLEDSAVYLCASNPPGGRRFSYNEQFFGPGTRLTVL.

This clonotype has a count of ten or more. The chain recombines TRBV11-2 with TRBJ2-1, with TRBD2 as a possible D gene (6 bases). V was trimmed by 5 bases and J by 1 base, leaving 12 bases between them. From germline, CDR1 is SGHAT and CDR2 FQNNGV. This CDR3 region has 15 residues. CDR3 nucleotide sequence: TGTGCCAGCAGCCCCGGGACTTCTTCCTACAATGAGCAGTTCTTC. Translated, it gives CASSPGTSSYNEQFF.

This clonotype has only one observation. The limits of the CDR3 on the DNA are not certain, so only TCRdb's listed CDR3 is given. The chain links TRBV29-1 to TRBJ1-2; TRBD1 is taken as the D call from the table, unchecked against the DNA. CDR1 SQVTM and CDR2 ANQGSEA come from the germline V gene. With termini counted, the CDR3 has 15 amino acids. CDR3 sequence: CSIDFPDPGGYGCTF.

The chain is built from TRBV11-2 and TRBJ1-2; no clear D. The CDR3 extends over 14 amino acids. V was cut by 6 bases and J by 3 bases, with 14 bases left in between. The germline gives CDR1 SGHAT, CDR2 FQNNGV. The CDR3, as DNA: TGTGCCAGCAGTTTAATAGGGTCAGACTATGGCTACACCTTC. Its protein is CASSLIGSDYGYTF. Supplemented by reference TRBV11-2 and TRBJ1-2, the full variable domain reads EAGVAQSPRYKIIEKRQSVAFWCNPISGHATLYWYQQILGQGPKLLIQFQNNGVVDDSQLPKDRFSAERLKGVDSTLKIQPAKLEDSAVYLCASSLIGSDYGYTFGSGTRLTVV.

A few counts support this clonotype. A read error may be the cause here, since a much bigger clone is one base away. The chain carries TRBV5-6 and TRBJ2-1; D not resolved. Germline-derived CDR1 and CDR2 are SGHDT and YYEEEE. This CDR3 comprises 17 residues. The CDR3 region is CASSLENKRIFGNEQSF. CDR3 in DNA: TGTGCCAGCAGCTTGGAGAACAAACGGATTTTCGGCAATGAGCAGTCCTTC.

About this clonotype: As the CDR3 is not closed by the conserved phenylalanine or tryptophan, this likely results from a read error. The chain recombines TRBV29-1 with TRBJ2-1; a weak D match, TRBD2 (7 bases). The CDR3 spans 12 residues. CDR1 is SQVTM and CDR2 is ANQGSEA in the germline V gene. The CDR3 here is CSVYRDYSEQFL. CDR3 in DNA: TGCAGCGTTTACAGGGACTACAGTGAGCAGTTCTTA.

Points on this clonotype: A read error may produce the germline difference seen at one junction end. The rearrangement links TRBV29-1 to TRBJ2-7, with no clear D. The germline V gene has CDR1 SQVTM and CDR2 ANQGSEA. CDR3 length equals 15 residues. The CDR3 loop is CSVAGTQRFSYKQYF. The CDR3 DNA sequence: TGCAGCGTTGCAGGTACACAGAGATTCTCCTACAAGCAGTACTTC.

This clonotype was recorded at least ten times. This sequence joins TRBV28 and TRBJ2-1, with D hard to call. Germline V lookup: CDR1 MDHEN, CDR2 SYDVKM. The V end was cut by 5 bases, the J end by 6 bases, with 17 bases between. The CDR3 contains 15 residues. In DNA, the CDR3 is TGTGCCAGCAGTCCCTCCTCTCTTATACGCAATGAGCAGTTCTTC. Translation: CASSPSSLIRNEQFF.

A note on this clonotype: A read error may be the cause here, since a much bigger clone is one base away. V gene TRBV7-9 combines with J gene TRBJ2-5, with 7 bases that match TRBD2. The CDR3 spans 11 residues. CDR1 and CDR2 from the germline V gene are SEHNR and FQNEAQ (reference sequence). The CDR3, as DNA: TGTACCAGCAGCTCAGGAGCGGGGAAATACTTC. It yields the protein CTSSSGAGKYF.

This chain links TRBV20-1 with TRBJ2-3; 11 bases are shared with TRBD2. The CDR3 spans 16 residues. Germline V gives CDR1 DFQATT, CDR2 SNEGSKA (reference sequence). V lost 6 bases to trimming and J lost 0 bases; unmatched junction nucleotides: 8. This CDR3 reads CSAGTSGTSSTDTQYF. Here the CDR3 DNA reads TGCAGTGCCGGGACTAGCGGAACCTCTAGCACAGATACGCAGTATTTT.

This clonotype was seen ten or more times. The rearrangement links TRBV12-3 or TRBV12-4 to TRBJ1-1; the match to TRBD1 covers 8 bases. The CDR3 runs 15 residues. Unmatched junction bases numbered 10, after V lost 5 bases and J lost 5 bases. CDR3 sequence: CASSLRQGRRTEAFF. The CDR3 DNA follows: TGTGCCAGCAGTCTCCGACAGGGGAGGAGAACTGAAGCTTTCTTT.